The 23 T cell receptor beta chains below come from one sample, sequenced in a study of shared clonotypes between healthy human individuals. The table came from immunoSEQ multiplex PCR; TCRdb's copy has only in-frame clones and leaves some out. The data contain roughly 1,500,000 clones, 95% to 99% of them singletons. The sample consisted of naive CD4+ T cells sorted from blood. Subset denoted: CD45RA+ positively selected. The source is a man aged 30 to 39 in good health.

This chain uses TRBV5-8 with TRBJ2-7; no firm D call. Trimming shortened V by 1 base and J by 0 bases, and 11 bases separated the two germline ends. From germline, CDR1 is SGHTS and CDR2 YDEGEE. The length of the CDR3 is 15 residues. The CDR3 region is CASSLMGISSYEQYF. CDR3 coding DNA: TGTGCCAGCAGCTTGATGGGGATAAGCTCCTACGAGCAGTACTTC.

V usage is TRBV7-9 and J usage is TRBJ2-1; 14 bases fit TRBD2. Germline CDR1 and CDR2: SEHNR and FQNEAQ (reference sequence). V was clipped by 5 bases and J by 6 bases; unmatched bases: 9. CDR3 length: 17 amino acids. CDR3 nucleotides: TGTGCCAGCAGCCGAGGGGGACTAGCGGGAGTGTTCAATGAGCAGTTCTTC. It encodes CASSRGGLAGVFNEQFF.

The V and J genes are TRBV6-1 and TRBJ2-3; TRBD2 matches at 7 bases. Germline-derived CDR1 and CDR2 are MNHNS and SASEGT. The CDR3 totals 14 residues. J was trimmed by 0 bases and V by 8 bases; bases with no gene match: 5. CDR3 sequence reads: CASGVRGSTDTQYF. The DNA for the CDR3 is TGTGCCAGCGGGGTGCGGGGGAGCACAGATACGCAGTATTTT.

The chain links TRBV4-1 to TRBJ1-3; unclear D gene. This CDR3 has 16 residues. The germline V and J ends were trimmed by 1 base and 1 base, with 11 bases remaining between them. CDR1 is MGHRA and CDR2 is YSYEKL in the germline V gene. CDR3 DNA: TGCGCCAGCAGCCAAGCCCCTCGAGGGTCTGGAAACACCATATATTTT. As protein: CASSQAPRGSGNTIYF.

The chain uses TRBV5-1 and TRBJ2-3; weak D call: TRBD2 (6 bases). Germline V gives CDR1 SGHRS, CDR2 YFSETQ. There are 15 residues in the CDR3. Trimming took off 2 bases at V and 3 bases at J, with 13 bases between the two ends. The CDR3 loop is CASSLREYGTDTQYF. In DNA, the CDR3 is TGCGCCAGCAGCTTACGGGAGTATGGGACAGATACGCAGTATTTT.

On this clone: Other nucleotide sequences from this sample produce the same CDR3. The CDR3 here is CASSPRGETQYF. The CDR3 DNA reads TGTGCCAGCAGCCCCCGTGGGGAGACCCAGTACTTC. V gene TRBV7-2 combines with J gene TRBJ2-5, with D unclear. Per the germline V gene, CDR1 is SGHTA and CDR2 is FQGNSA. This CDR3 spans 12 amino acids. Trimming pared 5 bases from V and 5 bases from J, leaving 9 bases between.

V usage is TRBV5-8 and J usage is TRBJ1-5, with 7 bases matching TRBD1. Trimming removed 0 bases from V and 6 bases from J; junction bases left unmatched: 6. The CDR3 extends over 15 amino acids. CDR1 is SGHTS, CDR2 YDEGEE, per germline. The DNA of the CDR3 is TGTGCCAGCAGCTTGGTGCCAGGGGGTATTCAGCCCCAGCATTTT. This encodes CASSLVPGGIQPQHF.

The chain employs TRBV6-6 and TRBJ2-5; D not certain. Per the germline V gene, CDR1 is MNHNY and CDR2 is SVGAGI (reference sequence). V was shortened by 2 bases and J by 5 bases, with 9 bases between the two germline ends. The CDR3 is 13 residues long. CDR3 DNA: TGTGCCAGCAGTTACCCCGACCTGGAGACCCAGTACTTC. Translated: CASSYPDLETQYF.

The gene calls are TRBV2 and TRBJ2-7; D is possibly TRBD1 (8 bases). Trimming shortened V by 7 bases and J by 11 bases, and 27 bases separated the two germline ends. Germline CDR1 reads SNHLY; CDR2 reads FYNNEI. CDR3 length: 15 residues. For the CDR3, the DNA is TGTGCCAGCACCCCAGAGACAGGGGAGGGGGTTCTTAAGTACTTC. It yields the protein CASTPETGEGVLKYF.

This clone is a singleton in its sample. The V and J genes are TRBV15 and TRBJ1-1; the match to TRBD1 covers 9 bases. The germline gives CDR1 LNHNV, CDR2 YYDKDF (reference sequence). Unmatched junction bases numbered 13, after V lost 3 bases and J lost 11 bases. CDR3 length: 15 residues. CDR3 DNA: TGTGCCACCAGCAGGCAAGGGACAGGGATTGGGGGGGCTTTCTTT. It specifies CATSRQGTGIGGAFF.

The rearrangement joins TRBV28 to TRBJ2-2; tentatively, D is TRBD1 or TRBD2 (5 bases each). Germline-derived CDR1 and CDR2 are MDHEN and SYDVKM. This CDR3 region has 16 residues. Trimming shortened V by 5 bases and J by 1 base, and 14 bases separated the two germline ends. For the CDR3, the DNA is TGTGCCAGCAGTCCCGGGACCGAGATGAACACCGGGGAGCTGTTTTTT. Encoded protein: CASSPGTEMNTGELFF. Full variable domain (remainder filled in from reference TRBV28 and TRBJ2-2): DVKVTQSSRYLVKRTGEKVFLECVQDMDHENMFWYRQDPGLGLRLIYFSYDVKMKEKGDIPEGYSVSREKKERFSLILESASTNQTSMYLCASSPGTEMNTGELFFGEGSRLTVL.

This clone was picked up one time. The chain links TRBV7-9 to TRBJ1-1; the match to TRBD1 covers 9 bases. The ends lost 5 bases at V and 10 bases at J; junction bases unmatched: 8. The CDR3 has 13 residues. The germline V gene encodes CDR1 SEHNR and CDR2 FQNEAQ (reference sequence). CDR3 in amino acids: CASSQQTGGRAFF. In DNA form, the CDR3 reads TGTGCCAGCAGCCAACAAACAGGGGGCAGAGCTTTCTTT. The full variable domain, with the rest looked up from reference TRBV7-9 and TRBJ1-1, is DTGVSQNPRHKITKRGQNVTFRCDPISEHNRLYWYRQTLGQGPEFLTYFQNEAQLEKSRLLSDRFSAERPKGSFSTLEIQRTEQGDSAMYLCASSQQTGGRAFFGQGTRLTVV.

A note on this clone: This same CDR3 is encoded by further DNA sequences in the sample. The V gene is TRBV6-5, the J gene TRBJ2-7; D not certain. This CDR3 is 11 amino acids long. Per germline, CDR1 MNHEY and CDR2 SVGAGI. Trimming pared 2 bases from V and 5 bases from J, leaving 4 bases between. The CDR3 DNA reads as TGTGCCAGCAGTTACCAAGACGAGCAGTACTTC. Protein product: CASSYQDEQYF.

This clone is a singleton in its sample. This sequence joins TRBV4-2 and TRBJ2-7; D tentatively reads TRBD1 or TRBD2 (5 bases each). Germline CDR1 and CDR2: LGHNA and YNFKEQ. The CDR3 loop spans 15 amino acids. Between the trimmed V and J ends, which lost 0 bases and 3 bases, there was a span of 12 bases. The CDR3 coding sequence is TGTGCCAGCAGCCAAGAACTACTAGGGGACTACGAGCAGTACTTC. It encodes CASSQELLGDYEQYF.

This rearrangement joins TRBV2 to TRBJ2-7, with 14 nucleotides matching TRBD2. Germline V gene sequence: CDR1 SNHLY, CDR2 FYNNEI. The CDR3 is 15 amino acids. Trimming took 4 bases from V and 4 from J; bases not matched to a gene: 3. This CDR3 is CASSVGLAGGYEQYF. CDR3 nucleotides: TGTGCCAGCAGTGTAGGACTAGCGGGAGGTTACGAGCAGTACTTC.

The gene calls are TRBV14 and TRBJ1-4; D is unresolved. CDR3 length: 14 amino acids. Germline CDR1 reads SGHDN; CDR2 reads FVKESK. With 4 bases removed from V and 5 bases from J, the gap between germline ends came to 11 bases. As DNA, the CDR3 is TGTGCCAGCAGCCGAAAGGTTGGGAATGAAAAACTGTTTTTT. It encodes CASSRKVGNEKLFF.

The rearrangement joins TRBV28 to TRBJ1-2, with a weak D call TRBD1 (5 bases). CDR1 MDHEN and CDR2 SYDVKM come from the germline V gene. This CDR3 has 16 residues. V was shortened by 5 bases and J by 4 bases, with 20 bases between the two germline ends. CDR3 amino acids: CASSRTRDFLFYGYTF. CDR3 coding DNA: TGTGCCAGCAGTCGTACTAGGGACTTTTTATTCTATGGCTACACCTTC.

This rearrangement joins TRBV5-6 to TRBJ1-2; 11 bases are shared with TRBD1. The CDR3 covers 15 residues. Germline-derived CDR1 and CDR2 are SGHDT and YYEEEE. Losses at the gene ends were 4 bases for V and 4 bases for J; bases not matched to a gene: 6. The CDR3 protein is CASSLRTGGRYGYTF. For the CDR3, the DNA is TGTGCCAGCAGCCTAAGGACAGGGGGCCGCTATGGCTACACCTTC.

This chain joins TRBV29-1 and TRBJ2-1; weak D call: TRBD2 (5 bases). This CDR3 is built from 13 residues. Trimming removed 4 bases at V and 5 bases at J, with 12 bases between. Germline V gives CDR1 SQVTM, CDR2 ANQGSEA. CDR3 in DNA: TGCAGCGTTGCACGGGGATCGAACAATGAGCAGTTCTTC. Translation: CSVARGSNNEQFF.

The rearrangement uses TRBV11-2 and TRBJ1-2; weak D call: TRBD1 (5 bases). V dropped 3 bases and J dropped 5 bases, with 19 bases sitting between them. This CDR3 contains 16 residues. From germline, CDR1 is SGHAT and CDR2 FQNNGV. The CDR3 DNA reads as TGTGCCAGCAGCTTTGGCCTCAACGGGGACTTATATGGCTACACCTTC. Its translation is CASSFGLNGDLYGYTF.

V and J are TRBV5-1 and TRBJ1-4, with D possibly being TRBD1 (5 bases). The CDR3 contains 19 residues. The V gene lost 4 bases and the J gene lost 0 bases, with 22 bases spanning the gap. Germline V gives CDR1 SGHRS, CDR2 YFSETQ. The CDR3: CASSKRRDWEVATNEKLFF. The CDR3, as DNA: TGCGCCAGCAGCAAACGCCGGGACTGGGAAGTTGCAACTAATGAAAAACTGTTTTTT.

This rearrangement joins TRBV5-1 to TRBJ1-1; D remains unclear. The CDR3 has 16 amino acids. CDR1 SGHRS and CDR2 YFSETQ come from the germline V gene. V was cut by 2 bases and J by 2 bases, with 16 bases left in between. CDR3 in DNA: TGCGCCAGCAGCTTAATCACAGCCGATTTTAACACTGAAGCTTTCTTT. Protein: CASSLITADFNTEAFF.

V and J are TRBV10-2 and TRBJ2-7; the match to TRBD2 covers 12 bases. From germline, CDR1 is WSHSY and CDR2 SAAADI. The CDR3 length is 18 residues. The J segment lost 1 base and the V segment lost 7 bases, leaving 14 bases of the junction unmatched. The CDR3 DNA reads TGCGCCAGCACCCCGGGAGGACTAGCGGGAAACAGATCCTACGAGCAGTACTTC. Translating gives CASTPGGLAGNRSYEQYF.